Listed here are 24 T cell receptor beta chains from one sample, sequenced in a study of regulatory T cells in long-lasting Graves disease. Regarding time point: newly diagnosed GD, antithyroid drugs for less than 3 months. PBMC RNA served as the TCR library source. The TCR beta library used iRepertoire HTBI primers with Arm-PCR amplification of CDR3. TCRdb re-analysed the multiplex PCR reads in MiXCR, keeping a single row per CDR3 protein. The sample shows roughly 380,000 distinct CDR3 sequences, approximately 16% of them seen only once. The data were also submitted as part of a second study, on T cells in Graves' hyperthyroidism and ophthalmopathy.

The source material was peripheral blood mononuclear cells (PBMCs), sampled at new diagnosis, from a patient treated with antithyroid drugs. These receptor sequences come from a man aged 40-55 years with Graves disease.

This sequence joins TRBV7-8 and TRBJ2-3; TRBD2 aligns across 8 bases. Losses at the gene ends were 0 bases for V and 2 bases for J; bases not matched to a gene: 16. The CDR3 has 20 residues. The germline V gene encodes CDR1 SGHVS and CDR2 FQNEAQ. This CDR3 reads CASSLASLTGGSGYTDTQYF. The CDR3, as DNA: TGTGCCAGCAGCTTAGCTAGCCTAACGGGAGGGTCCGGGTACACAGATACGCAGTATTTT.

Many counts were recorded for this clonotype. The CDR3 coding sequence is TGTGCCAGCAGTTTGGTCGGCTCGGGGGAGCAGTACTTC. Protein: CASSLVGSGEQYF. The chain links TRBV12-3 or TRBV12-4 to TRBJ2-7, with D perhaps TRBD2 (5 bases). Trimming shortened V by 3 bases and J by 7 bases, and 13 bases separated the two germline ends. This CDR3 has 13 residues.

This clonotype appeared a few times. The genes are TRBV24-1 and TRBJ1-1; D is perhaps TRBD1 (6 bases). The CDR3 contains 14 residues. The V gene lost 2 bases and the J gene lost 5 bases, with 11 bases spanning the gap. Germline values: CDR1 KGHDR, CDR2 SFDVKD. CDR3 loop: CATSDSSRGTEAFF. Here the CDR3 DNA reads TGTGCCACCAGTGATTCCAGCAGGGGTACTGAAGCTTTCTTT.

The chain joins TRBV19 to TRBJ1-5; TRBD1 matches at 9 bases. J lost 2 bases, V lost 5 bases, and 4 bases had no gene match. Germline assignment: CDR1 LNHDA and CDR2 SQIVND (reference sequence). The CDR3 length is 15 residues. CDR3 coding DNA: TGTGCCAGTAGTTTCGGGACAGGGCGCAATCAGCCCCAGCATTTT. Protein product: CASSFGTGRNQPQHF.

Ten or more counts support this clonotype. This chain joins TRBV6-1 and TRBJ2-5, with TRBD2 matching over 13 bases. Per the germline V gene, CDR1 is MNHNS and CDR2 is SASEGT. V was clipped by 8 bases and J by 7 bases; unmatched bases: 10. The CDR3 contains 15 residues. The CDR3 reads CASQRLAGGIGTQYF. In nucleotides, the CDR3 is TGTGCCAGCCAGCGACTAGCGGGGGGTATCGGGACCCAGTACTTC.

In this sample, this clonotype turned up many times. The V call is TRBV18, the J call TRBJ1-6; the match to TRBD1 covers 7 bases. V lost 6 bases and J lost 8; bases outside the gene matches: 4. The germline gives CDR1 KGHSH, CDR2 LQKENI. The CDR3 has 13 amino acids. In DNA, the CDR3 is TGTGCCAGCTCCGGACAGGAGGATTCACCCCTCCACTTT. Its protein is CASSGQEDSPLHF.

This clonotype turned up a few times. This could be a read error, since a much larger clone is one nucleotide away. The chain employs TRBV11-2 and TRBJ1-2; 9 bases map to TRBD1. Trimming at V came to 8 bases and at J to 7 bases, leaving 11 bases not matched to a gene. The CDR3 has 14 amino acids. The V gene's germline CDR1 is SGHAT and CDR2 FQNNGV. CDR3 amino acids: CASGLGTGWLGYTF. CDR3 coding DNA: TGTGCCAGCGGCCTCGGGACAGGGTGGCTTGGCTACACCTTC.

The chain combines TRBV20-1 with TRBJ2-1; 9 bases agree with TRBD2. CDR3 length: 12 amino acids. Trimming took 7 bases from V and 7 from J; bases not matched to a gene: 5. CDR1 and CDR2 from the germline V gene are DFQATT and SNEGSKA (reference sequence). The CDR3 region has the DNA TGCAGTGTTACCAGCGGGGGGAATGAGCAGTTCTTC. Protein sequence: CSVTSGGNEQFF.

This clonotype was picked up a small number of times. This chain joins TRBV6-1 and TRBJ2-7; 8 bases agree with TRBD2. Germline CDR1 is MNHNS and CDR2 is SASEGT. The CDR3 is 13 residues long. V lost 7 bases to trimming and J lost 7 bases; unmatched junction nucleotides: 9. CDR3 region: CASTIIPGGEQYF. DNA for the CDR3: TGTGCCAGCACCATTATACCGGGAGGGGAGCAGTACTTC.

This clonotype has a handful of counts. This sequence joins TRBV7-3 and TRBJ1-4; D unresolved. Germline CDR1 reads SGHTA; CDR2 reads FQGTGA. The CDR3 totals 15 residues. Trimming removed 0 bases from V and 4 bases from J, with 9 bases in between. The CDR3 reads CASSLTGNYNEKLFF. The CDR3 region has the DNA TGTGCCAGCAGCTTAACGGGGAACTATAATGAAAAACTGTTTTTT.

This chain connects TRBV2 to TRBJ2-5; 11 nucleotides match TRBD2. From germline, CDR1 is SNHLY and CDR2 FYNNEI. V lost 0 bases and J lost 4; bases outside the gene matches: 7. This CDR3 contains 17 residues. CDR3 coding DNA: TGTGCCAGCAGTGAAGCGCTAGCGGGGGGCGGTCTAGAGACCCAGTACTTC. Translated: CASSEALAGGGLETQYF.

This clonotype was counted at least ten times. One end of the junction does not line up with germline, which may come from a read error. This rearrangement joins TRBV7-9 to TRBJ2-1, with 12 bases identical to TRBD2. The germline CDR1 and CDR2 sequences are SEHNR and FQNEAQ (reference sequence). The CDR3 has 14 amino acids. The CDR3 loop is CASSLAGGRVEQFF. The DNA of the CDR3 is TGTGCCAGCAGCCTAGCGGGGGGGCGGGTTGAGCAGTTCTTC. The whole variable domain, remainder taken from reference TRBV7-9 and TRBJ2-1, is DTGVSQNPRHKITKRGQNVTFRCDPISEHNRLYWYRQTLGQGPEFLTYFQNEAQLEKSRLLSDRFSAERPKGSFSTLEIQRTEQGDSAMYLCASSLAGGRVEQFFGPGTRLTVL.

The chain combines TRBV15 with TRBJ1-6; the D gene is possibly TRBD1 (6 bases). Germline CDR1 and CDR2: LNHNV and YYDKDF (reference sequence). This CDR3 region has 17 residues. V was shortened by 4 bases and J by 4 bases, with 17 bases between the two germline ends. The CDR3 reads CATSKDYRVTYNSPLHF. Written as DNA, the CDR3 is TGTGCCACCAGCAAAGACTACAGGGTCACATATAATTCACCCCTCCACTTT.

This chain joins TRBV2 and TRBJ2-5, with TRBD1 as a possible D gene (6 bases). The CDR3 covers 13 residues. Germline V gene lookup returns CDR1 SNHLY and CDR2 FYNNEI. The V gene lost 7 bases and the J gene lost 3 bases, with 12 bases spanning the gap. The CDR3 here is CASNLRGEETQYF. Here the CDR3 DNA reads TGTGCCAGCAATCTCAGGGGAGAAGAGACCCAGTACTTC.

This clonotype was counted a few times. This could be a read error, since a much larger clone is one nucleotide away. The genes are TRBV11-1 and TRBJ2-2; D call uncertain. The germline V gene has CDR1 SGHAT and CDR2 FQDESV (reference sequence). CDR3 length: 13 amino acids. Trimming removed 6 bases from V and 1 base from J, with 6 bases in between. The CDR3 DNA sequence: TGTGCCAGCAGTCACAGGAACACCGGGGAGCTGTTTTTT. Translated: CASSHRNTGELFF.

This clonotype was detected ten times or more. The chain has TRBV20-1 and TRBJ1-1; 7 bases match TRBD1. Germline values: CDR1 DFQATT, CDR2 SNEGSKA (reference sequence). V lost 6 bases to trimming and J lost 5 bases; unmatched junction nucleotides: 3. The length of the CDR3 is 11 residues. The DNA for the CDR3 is TGCAGTGCCCAGGGGGTGACTGAAGCTTTCTTT. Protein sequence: CSAQGVTEAFF.

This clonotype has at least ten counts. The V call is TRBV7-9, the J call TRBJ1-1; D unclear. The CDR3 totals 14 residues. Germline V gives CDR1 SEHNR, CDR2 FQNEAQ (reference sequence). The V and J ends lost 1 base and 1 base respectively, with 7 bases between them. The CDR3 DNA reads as TGTGCCAGCAGCTTAGTGCCCCAGAACACTGAAGCTTTCTTT. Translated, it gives CASSLVPQNTEAFF. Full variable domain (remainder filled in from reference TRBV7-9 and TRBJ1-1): DTGVSQNPRHKITKRGQNVTFRCDPISEHNRLYWYRQTLGQGPEFLTYFQNEAQLEKSRLLSDRFSAERPKGSFSTLEIQRTEQGDSAMYLCASSLVPQNTEAFFGQGTRLTVV.

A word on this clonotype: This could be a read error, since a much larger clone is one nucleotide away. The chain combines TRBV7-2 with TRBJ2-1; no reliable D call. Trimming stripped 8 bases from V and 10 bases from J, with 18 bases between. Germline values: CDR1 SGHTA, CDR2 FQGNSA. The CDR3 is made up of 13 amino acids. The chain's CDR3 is CASFGPSSYEQFF. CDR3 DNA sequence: TGTGCCAGCTTCGGGCCCAGCTCCTACGAGCAGTTCTTC.

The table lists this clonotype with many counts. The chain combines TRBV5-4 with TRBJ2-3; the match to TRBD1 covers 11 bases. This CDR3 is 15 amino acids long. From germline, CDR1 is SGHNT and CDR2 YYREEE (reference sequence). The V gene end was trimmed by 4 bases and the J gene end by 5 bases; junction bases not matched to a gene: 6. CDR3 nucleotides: TGTGCCAGCAGCGATCCGGGACAGGGGGGAGATACGCAGTATTTT. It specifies CASSDPGQGGDTQYF.

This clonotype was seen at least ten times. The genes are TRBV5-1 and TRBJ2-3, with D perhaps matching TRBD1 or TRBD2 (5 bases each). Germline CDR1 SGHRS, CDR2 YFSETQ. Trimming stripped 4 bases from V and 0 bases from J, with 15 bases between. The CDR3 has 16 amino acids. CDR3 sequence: CASSGGASSSTDTQYF. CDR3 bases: TGCGCCAGCAGCGGGGGTGCTTCCTCCAGCACAGATACGCAGTATTTT.

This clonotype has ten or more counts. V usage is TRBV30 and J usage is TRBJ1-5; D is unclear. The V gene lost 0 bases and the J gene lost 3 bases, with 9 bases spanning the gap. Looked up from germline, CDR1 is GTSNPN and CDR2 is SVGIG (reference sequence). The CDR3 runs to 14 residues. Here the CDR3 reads CAWSVASVNQPQHF. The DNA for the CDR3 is TGTGCCTGGAGTGTAGCAAGCGTCAATCAGCCCCAGCATTTT.

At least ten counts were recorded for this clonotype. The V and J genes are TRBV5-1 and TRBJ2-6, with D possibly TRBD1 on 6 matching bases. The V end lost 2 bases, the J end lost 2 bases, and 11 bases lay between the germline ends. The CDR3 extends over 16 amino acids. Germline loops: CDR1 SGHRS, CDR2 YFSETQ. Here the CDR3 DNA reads TGCGCCAGCAGCTTATTGACAGGTCCTGGGGCCAACGTCCTGACTTTC. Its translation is CASSLLTGPGANVLTF. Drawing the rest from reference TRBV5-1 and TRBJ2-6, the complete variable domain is KAGVTQTPRYLIKTRGQQVTLSCSPISGHRSVSWYQQTPGQGLQFLFEYFSETQRNKGNFPGRFSGRQFSNSRSEMNVSTLELGDSALYLCASSLLTGPGANVLTFGAGSRLTVL.

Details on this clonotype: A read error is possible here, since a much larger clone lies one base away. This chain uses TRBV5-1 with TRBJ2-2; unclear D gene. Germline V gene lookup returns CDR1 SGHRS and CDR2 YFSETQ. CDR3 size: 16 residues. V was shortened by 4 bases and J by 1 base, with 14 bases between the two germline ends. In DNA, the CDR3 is TGCGCCAGCAGCCCGGCCAGGCCGCGGAACACCGGGGAGCTGTTTTTT. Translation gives CASSPARPRNTGELFF.

CDR3 residues: CASSITLHSNEQFF. The CDR3 DNA is TGTGCCAGTAGTATCACGCTACACAGCAATGAGCAGTTCTTC. The genes are TRBV19 and TRBJ2-1; D gene ambiguous. Germline values: CDR1 LNHDA, CDR2 SQIVND (reference sequence). Trimming removed 3 bases from V and 6 bases from J, with 12 bases in between. The CDR3 extends over 14 amino acids.